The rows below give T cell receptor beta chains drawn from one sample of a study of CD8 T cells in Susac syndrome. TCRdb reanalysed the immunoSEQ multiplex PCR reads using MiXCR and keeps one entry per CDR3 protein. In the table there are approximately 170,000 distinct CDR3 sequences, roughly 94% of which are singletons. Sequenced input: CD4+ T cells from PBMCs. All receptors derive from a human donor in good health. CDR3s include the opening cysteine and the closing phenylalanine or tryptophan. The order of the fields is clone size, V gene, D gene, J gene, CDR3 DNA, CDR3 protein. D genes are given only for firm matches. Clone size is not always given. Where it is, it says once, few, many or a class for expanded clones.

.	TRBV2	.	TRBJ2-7	TGTGCCAGCAGGGGGGACGGAGTCTACGAGCAGTACTTC	CASRGDGVYEQYF
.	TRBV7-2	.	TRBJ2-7	TGTGCCAGCAGCTTAGGTCTTGTCCCCTCCTACGAGCAGTACTTC	CASSLGLVPSYEQYF
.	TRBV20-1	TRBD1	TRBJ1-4	TGCAGTGCTAGACAGGGGGACGAAAAACTGTTTTTT	CSARQGDEKLFF
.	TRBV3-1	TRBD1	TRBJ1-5	TGTGCCAGCAGTCCAGGACAGGGGCGGATTCAGCCCCAGCATTTT	CASSPGQGRIQPQHF
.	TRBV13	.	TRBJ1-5	TGTGCCAGCAGCAAGACTTTCGGACAGCCCGCCCACGGTCAGCCCCAGCATTTT	CASSKTFGQPAHGQPQHF
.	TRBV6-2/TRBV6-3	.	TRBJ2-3	TGTGCCAGCAGTTCCTCCAAGTCGTCGGCCACAGATACGCAGTATTTT	CASSSSKSSATDTQYF
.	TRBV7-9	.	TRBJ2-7	TGTGCCAGCAGGGAAGGGCCCCGCTGGGAGCAGTACTTC	CASREGPRWEQYF
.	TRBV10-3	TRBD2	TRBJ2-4	TGTGCCATCAGTGAGTCGGGGCCTGGACTAGCGGGTGGCAAAAACATTCAGTACTTC	CAISESGPGLAGGKNIQYF
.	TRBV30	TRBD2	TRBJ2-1	TGTGCCTGGAGTGTATCGGTACTAGCGGGAGAAATGTTCTTC	CAWSVSVLAGEMFF
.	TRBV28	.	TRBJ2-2	TGTGCCAGCAGTTTAGGACAGCCTACGAACACCGGGGAGCTGTTTTTT	CASSLGQPTNTGELFF
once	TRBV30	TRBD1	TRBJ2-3	TGTGCCTGGAGTGTAAACCAGGGGGCTTCAGATACGCAGTATTTT	CAWSVNQGASDTQYF
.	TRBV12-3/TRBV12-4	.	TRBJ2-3	TGTGCCAGCAGTTTACCAGATACGCAGTATTTT	CASSLPDTQYF
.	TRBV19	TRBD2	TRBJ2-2	TGTGCCAGTAAGTCCTATGGGACTAGCCGGCGGGGAAACACCGGGGAGCTGTTTTTT	CASKSYGTSRRGNTGELFF
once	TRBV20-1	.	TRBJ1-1	TGCAGTGCTAGTCCCAGCCTAACACCCTGGGAAGCTTTCTTT	CSASPSLTPWEAFF
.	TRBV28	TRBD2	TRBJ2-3	TGTGCCAGCAGTATAGCGGGAGTACGCACAGATACGCAGTATTTT	CASSIAGVRTDTQYF
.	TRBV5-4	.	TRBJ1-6	TGTGCCAGCAGCAAATATGACACAGGGTCCGGTTCACCCCTCCACTTT	CASSKYDTGSGSPLHF
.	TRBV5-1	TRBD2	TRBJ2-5	TGCGCCAGCAGCTTGGTTTCTCCGGGAGGTGGAGAGACCCAGTACTTC	CASSLVSPGGGETQYF
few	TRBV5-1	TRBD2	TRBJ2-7	TGCGCCAGCAGCTTGCCTACTAGCGACCGCTACGAGCAGTACTTC	CASSLPTSDRYEQYF
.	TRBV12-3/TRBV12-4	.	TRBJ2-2	TGTGCCAGCAGGCCGGGGTACACCGGGGAGCTGTTTTTT	CASRPGYTGELFF
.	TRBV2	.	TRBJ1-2	TGTGCCAGCAGATGGCCGGGACTCTATGGCTACACCTTC	CASRWPGLYGYTF
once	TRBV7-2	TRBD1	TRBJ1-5	TGTGCCAGCAGCTTAGAGGCAACAGGGGGCAATCAGCCCCAGCATTTT	CASSLEATGGNQPQHF
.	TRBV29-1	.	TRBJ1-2	TGCAGCGTTGAAGATCTTTCCCAGGCAGGGGTCCCCCACAACTATGGCTACACCTTC	CSVEDLSQAGVPHNYGYTF
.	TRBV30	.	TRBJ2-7	TGTGCCTGGAGTGTACATTACACTTCCTACGAGCAGTACTTC	CAWSVHYTSYEQYF
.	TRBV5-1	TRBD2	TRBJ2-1	TGCGCCAGCAGCGGCAGGACTAGCGGGGGGTACAATGAGCAGTTCTTC	CASSGRTSGGYNEQFF
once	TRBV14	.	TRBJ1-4	TGTGCCAGCAGCCCGATCGGCTGGGGGTCAGGTGAAAAACTGTTTTTT	CASSPIGWGSGEKLFF
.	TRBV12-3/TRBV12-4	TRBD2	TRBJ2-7	TGTGCCAGCAGGTGGAGGACTAGCGGGAGCGACGAGCAGTACTTC	CASRWRTSGSDEQYF
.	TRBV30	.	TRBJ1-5	TGTGCCTGGTCAGGGGAGGGACAGCCCCAGCATTTT	CAWSGEGQPQHF
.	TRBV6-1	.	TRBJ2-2	TGCGTCAGCAGGGACGTCAACACCGGGGAGCTGTTTTTT	CVSRDVNTGELFF
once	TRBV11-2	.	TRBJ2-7	TGTGCCAGCAGCCGAACCGGGACCCACAACGAGCAGTACTTC	CASSRTGTHNEQYF
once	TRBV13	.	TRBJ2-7	TGTGCCAGCAGCCTGAGTTGGGGGCGGGACCTCTACGAGCAGTACTTC	CASSLSWGRDLYEQYF
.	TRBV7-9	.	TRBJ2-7	TGTGCCAGCAGCTTAGGAGCCCGGGTAGCAGGACACTACGAGCAGTACTTC	CASSLGARVAGHYEQYF
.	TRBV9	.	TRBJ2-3	TGTGCCAGCAGCGTAGTTGGAGATACGCAGTATTTT	CASSVVGDTQYF
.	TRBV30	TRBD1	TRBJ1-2	TGTGCCTGGCACCTACACAGGGGGCTGGGCTACACCTTC	CAWHLHRGLGYTF
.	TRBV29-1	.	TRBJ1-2	TGCAGCGTTCCGGGACTCCTAGGGTCGGACTATGGCTACACCTTC	CSVPGLLGSDYGYTF
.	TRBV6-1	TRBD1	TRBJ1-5	TGTGCCAGCAGTGCCTCCGGGACAGGGGTCAATCAGCCCCAGCATTTT	CASSASGTGVNQPQHF
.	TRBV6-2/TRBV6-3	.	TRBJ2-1	TGTGCCAGCAGTTGGAAGGGGAGGAATGAGCAGTTCTTC	CASSWKGRNEQFF
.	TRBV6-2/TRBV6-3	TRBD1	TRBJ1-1	TGTGCCAGCAGAAGTGGGGACAGGGTAACCGGAGCTTTCTTT	CASRSGDRVTGAFF
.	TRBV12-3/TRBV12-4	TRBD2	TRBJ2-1	TGTGCCAGCAGTCGCGGGGGGGCTAATGAGCAGTTCTTC	CASSRGGANEQFF
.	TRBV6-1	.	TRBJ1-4	TGTGCCAGCAGTGAATTTGGCCGAACTAATGAAAAACTGTTTTTT	CASSEFGRTNEKLFF
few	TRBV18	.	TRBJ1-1	TGTGCCAGCTCACCACAGACAGGGAACACTGAAGCTTTCTTT	CASSPQTGNTEAFF
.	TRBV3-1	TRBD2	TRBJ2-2	TGTGCCAGCAGCCCCTCCCGGGCTAGCGGCAACACCGGGGAGCTGTTTTTT	CASSPSRASGNTGELFF
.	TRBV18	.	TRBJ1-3	TGTGCCAGCTCACCACTGAAGGGGAATACTGCTGGAAACACCATATATTTT	CASSPLKGNTAGNTIYF
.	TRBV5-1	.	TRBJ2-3	TGCGCCAGCAGCTTGACGACGACCCCAGATACGCAGTATTTT	CASSLTTTPDTQYF
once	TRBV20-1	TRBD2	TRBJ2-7	TGCAGTGCTAGAGATTCCCAGCGGGGTACCCTCGAGCAGTACTTC	CSARDSQRGTLEQYF
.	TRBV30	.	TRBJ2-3	TGTGCCTTCTCCCGACAGGAGAGATTTGATACGCAGTATTTT	CAFSRQERFDTQYF
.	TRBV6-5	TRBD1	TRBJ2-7	TGTGCCAGCAGTGGAACCGGGACAGGCAAGTACGAGCAGTACTTC	CASSGTGTGKYEQYF
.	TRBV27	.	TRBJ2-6	TGTGCCAGCAGTTCCGATGTCCTCCGCTCTGGGGCCAACGTCCTGACTTTC	CASSSDVLRSGANVLTF
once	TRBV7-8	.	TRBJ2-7	TGTGCCAGCAGCTTAGAGCGTCCCTACGAGCAGTACTTC	CASSLERPYEQYF
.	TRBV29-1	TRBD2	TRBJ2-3	TGCAGCGCAACCGGGACTAGCGTAAGCACAGATACGCAGTATTTT	CSATGTSVSTDTQYF
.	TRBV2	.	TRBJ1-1	TGTGCCAGCATGAGAGCCGGGGGGAACACTGAAGCTTTCTTT	CASMRAGGNTEAFF